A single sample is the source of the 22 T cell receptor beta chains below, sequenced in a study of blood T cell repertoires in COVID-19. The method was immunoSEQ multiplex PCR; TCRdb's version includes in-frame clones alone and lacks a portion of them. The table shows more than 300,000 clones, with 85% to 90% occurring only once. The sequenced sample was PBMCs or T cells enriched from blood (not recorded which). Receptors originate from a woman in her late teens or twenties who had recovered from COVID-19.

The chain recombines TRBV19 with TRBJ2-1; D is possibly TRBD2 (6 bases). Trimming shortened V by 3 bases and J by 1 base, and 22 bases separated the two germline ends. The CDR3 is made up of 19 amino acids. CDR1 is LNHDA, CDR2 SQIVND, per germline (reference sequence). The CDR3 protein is CASSIGFRLGDWSYNEQFF. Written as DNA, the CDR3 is TGTGCCAGTAGTATCGGATTCAGACTAGGCGATTGGTCCTACAATGAGCAGTTCTTC.

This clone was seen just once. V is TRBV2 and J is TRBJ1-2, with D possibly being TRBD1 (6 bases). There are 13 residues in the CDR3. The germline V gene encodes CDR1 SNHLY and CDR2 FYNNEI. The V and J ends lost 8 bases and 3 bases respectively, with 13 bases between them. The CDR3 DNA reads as TGTGCCAGCGGGATAAGGGGGTACTATGGCTACACCTTC. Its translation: CASGIRGYYGYTF. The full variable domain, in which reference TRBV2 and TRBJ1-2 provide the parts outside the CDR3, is EPEVTQTPSHQVTQMGQEVILRCVPISNHLYFYWYRQILGQKVEFLVSFYNNEISEKSEIFDDQFSVERPDGSNFTLKIRSTKLEDSAMYFCASGIRGYYGYTFGSGTRLTVV.

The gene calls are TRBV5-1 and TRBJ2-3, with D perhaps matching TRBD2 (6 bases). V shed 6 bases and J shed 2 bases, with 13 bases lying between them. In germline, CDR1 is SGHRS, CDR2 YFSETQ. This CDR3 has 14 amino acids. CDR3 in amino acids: CASTSGLHTDTQYF. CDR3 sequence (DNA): TGCGCCAGCACCTCGGGACTTCACACAGATACGCAGTATTTT.

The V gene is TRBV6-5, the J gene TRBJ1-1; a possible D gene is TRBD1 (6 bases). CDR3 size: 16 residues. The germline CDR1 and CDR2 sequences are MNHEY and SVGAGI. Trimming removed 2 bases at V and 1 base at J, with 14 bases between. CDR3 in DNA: TGTGCCAGCAGTTACCGTTTTTGGGGACAGAACACTGAAGCTTTCTTT. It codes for CASSYRFWGQNTEAFF.

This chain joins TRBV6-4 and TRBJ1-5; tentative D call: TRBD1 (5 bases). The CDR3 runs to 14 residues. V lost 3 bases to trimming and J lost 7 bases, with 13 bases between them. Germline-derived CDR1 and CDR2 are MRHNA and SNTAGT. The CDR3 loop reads CASSEDRIRQPQHF. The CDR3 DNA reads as TGTGCCAGCAGTGAAGACAGAATAAGACAGCCCCAGCATTTT.

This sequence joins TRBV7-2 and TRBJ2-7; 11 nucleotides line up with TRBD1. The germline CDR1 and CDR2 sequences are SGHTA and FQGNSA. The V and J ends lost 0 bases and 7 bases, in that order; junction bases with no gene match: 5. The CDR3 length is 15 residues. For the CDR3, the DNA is TGTGCCAGCAGCTTAGCCGGACAGGGGGCTTGGGAGCAGTACTTC. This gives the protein CASSLAGQGAWEQYF.

The DNA of the CDR3 is TGTGCCAGCAGCAAAGGGGCTAGCGGGGGGACATACAATGAGCAGTTCTTC. It encodes CASSKGASGGTYNEQFF. This chain joins TRBV21-1 and TRBJ2-1; TRBD2 is taken as the D call from the table, unchecked against the DNA. TRBV21-1 is recorded as a pseudogene. There are 17 residues in the CDR3.

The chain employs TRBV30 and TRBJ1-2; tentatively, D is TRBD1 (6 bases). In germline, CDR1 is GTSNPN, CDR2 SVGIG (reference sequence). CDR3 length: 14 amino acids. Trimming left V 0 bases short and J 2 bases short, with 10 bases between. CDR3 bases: TGTGCCTGGAGTGTAACAGGGACGAACTATGGCTACACCTTC. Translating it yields CAWSVTGTNYGYTF. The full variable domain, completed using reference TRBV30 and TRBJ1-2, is SQTIHQWPATLVQPVGSPLSLECTVEGTSNPNLYWYRQAAGRGLQLLFYSVGIGQISSEVPQNLSASRPQDRQFILSSKKLLLSDSGFYLCAWSVTGTNYGYTFGSGTRLTVV.

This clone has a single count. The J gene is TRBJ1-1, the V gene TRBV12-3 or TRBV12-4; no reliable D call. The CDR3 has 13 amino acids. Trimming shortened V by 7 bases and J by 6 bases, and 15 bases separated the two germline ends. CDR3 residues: CASKSGEGAEAFF. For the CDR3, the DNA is TGTGCCAGCAAAAGCGGAGAGGGAGCTGAAGCTTTCTTT.

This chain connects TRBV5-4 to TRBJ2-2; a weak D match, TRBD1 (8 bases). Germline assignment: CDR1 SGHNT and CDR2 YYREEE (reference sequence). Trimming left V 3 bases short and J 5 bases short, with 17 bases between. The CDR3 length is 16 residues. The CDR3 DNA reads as TGTGCCAGCAGCTACGAAAACAGGGGGGGTACCGGGGAGCTGTTTTTT. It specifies CASSYENRGGTGELFF.

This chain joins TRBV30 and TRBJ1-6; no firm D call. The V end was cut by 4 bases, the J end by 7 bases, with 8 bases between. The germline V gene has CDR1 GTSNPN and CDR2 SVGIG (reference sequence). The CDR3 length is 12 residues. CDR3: CAWMSMNSPLHF. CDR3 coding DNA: TGTGCCTGGATGAGTATGAATTCACCCCTCCACTTT.

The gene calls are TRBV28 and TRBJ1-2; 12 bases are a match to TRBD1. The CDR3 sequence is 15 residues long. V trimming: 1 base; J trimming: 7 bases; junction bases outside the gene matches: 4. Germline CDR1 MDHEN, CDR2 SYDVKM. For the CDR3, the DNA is TGTGCCAGCAGTTTATCGGGACAGGGGGCATCTGGCTACACCTTC. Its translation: CASSLSGQGASGYTF.

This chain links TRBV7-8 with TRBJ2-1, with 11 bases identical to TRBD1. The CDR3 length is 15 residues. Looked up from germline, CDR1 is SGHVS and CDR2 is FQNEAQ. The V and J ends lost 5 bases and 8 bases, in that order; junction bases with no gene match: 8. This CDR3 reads CASSPGQGDVDEQFF. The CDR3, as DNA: TGTGCCAGCAGCCCGGGACAGGGGGATGTCGATGAGCAGTTCTTC.

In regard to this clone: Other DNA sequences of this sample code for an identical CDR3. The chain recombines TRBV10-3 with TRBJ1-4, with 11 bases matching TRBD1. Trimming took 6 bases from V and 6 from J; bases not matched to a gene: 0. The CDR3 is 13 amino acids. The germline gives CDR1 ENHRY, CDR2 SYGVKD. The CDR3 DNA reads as TGTGCCATCAGGGGACAGGGGGATGAAAAACTGTTTTTT. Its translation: CAIRGQGDEKLFF.

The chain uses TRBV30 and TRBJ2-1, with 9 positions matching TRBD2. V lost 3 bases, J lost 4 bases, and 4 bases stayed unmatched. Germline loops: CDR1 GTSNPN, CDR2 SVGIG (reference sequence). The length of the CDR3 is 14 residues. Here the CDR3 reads CAWRSGGPYNEQFF. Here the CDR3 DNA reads TGTGCCTGGAGGAGCGGGGGGCCTTACAATGAGCAGTTCTTC.

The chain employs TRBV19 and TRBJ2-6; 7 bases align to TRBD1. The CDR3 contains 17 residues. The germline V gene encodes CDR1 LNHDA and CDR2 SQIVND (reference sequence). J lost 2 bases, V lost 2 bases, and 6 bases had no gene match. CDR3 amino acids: CASSITLDRAGANVLTF. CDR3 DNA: TGTGCCAGTAGTATAACCCTAGACAGGGCTGGGGCCAACGTCCTGACTTTC. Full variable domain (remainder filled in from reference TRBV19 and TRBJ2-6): DGGITQSPKYLFRKEGQNVTLSCEQNLNHDAMYWYRQDPGQGLRLIYYSQIVNDFQKGDIAEGYSVSREKKESFPLTVTSAQKNPTAFYLCASSITLDRAGANVLTFGAGSRLTVL.

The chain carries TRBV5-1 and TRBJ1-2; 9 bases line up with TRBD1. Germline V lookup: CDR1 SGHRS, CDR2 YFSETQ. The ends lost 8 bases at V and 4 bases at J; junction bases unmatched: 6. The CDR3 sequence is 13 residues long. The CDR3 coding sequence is TGCGCCAGTACGACAGGGGGGTTCTATGGCTACACCTTC. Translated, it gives CASTTGGFYGYTF.

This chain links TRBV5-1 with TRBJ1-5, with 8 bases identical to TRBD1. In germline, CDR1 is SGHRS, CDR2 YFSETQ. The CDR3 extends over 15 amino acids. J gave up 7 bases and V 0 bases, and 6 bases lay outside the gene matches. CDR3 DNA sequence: TGCGCCAGCAGCTTGGGGACAGGGAATAGACAGCCCCAGCATTTT. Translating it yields CASSLGTGNRQPQHF.

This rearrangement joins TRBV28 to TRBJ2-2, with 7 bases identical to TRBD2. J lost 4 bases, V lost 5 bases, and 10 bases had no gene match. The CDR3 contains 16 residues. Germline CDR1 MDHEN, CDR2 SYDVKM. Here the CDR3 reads CASSPLRREGTGELFF. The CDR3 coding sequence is TGTGCCAGCAGTCCCCTCCGCAGGGAGGGCACCGGGGAGCTGTTTTTT.

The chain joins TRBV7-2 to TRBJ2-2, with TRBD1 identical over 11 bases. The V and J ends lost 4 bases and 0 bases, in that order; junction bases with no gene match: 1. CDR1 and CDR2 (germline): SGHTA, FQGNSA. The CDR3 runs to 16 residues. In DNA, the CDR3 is TGTGCCAGCAGCTGGGGACAGGGGGCGAACACCGGGGAGCTGTTTTTT. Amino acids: CASSWGQGANTGELFF.

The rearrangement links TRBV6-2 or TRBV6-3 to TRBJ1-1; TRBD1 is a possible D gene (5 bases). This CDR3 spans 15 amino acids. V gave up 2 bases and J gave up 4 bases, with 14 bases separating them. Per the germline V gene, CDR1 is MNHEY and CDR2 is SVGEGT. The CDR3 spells CASSYPRGRGTEAFF. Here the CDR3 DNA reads TGTGCCAGCAGTTACCCAAGGGGAAGGGGCACTGAAGCTTTCTTT.

The CDR3 spells CASMTPTPNEKLFF. In nucleotides, the CDR3 is TGTGCCAGCATGACACCCACGCCTAATGAAAAACTGTTTTTT. The rearrangement uses TRBV28 and TRBJ1-4; D is uncertain. The CDR3 sequence is 14 residues long. The germline V gene encodes CDR1 MDHEN and CDR2 SYDVKM. V lost 7 bases, J lost 3 bases, and 12 bases lay in between.